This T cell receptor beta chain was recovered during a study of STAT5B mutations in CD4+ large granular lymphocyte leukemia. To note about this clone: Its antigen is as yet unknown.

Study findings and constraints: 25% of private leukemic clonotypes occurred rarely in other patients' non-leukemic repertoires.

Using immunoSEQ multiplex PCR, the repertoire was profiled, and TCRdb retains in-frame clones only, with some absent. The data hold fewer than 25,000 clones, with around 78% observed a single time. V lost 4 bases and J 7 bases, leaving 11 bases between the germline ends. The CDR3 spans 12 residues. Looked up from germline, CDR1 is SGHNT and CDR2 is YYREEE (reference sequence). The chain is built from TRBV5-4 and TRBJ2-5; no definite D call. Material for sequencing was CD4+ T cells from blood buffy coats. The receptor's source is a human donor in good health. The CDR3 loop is CASSLKVGTQYF. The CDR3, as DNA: TGTGCCAGCAGCCTGAAGGTTGGGACCCAGTACTTC.